The entry below describes one T cell receptor beta chain. Its antigen is not identified. Mismatch with germline at one junction end may stem from a read error. This sample is part of a study of blood T cells in healthy people across ages. Study-level findings and limits: Diversity figures based on one million T cells were deemed too low. Naive T cell percentage strongly correlated with TCR beta diversity.

This CDR3 comprises 16 residues. The V gene's germline CDR1 is LGHNA and CDR2 YNFKEQ. A J-beta primer mix and a sample-barcoded 5' primer were used in a second PCR of about 7 to 12 cycles. Every molecule of cDNA carried a tag from a template-switch adaptor with 12 random nucleotides. MiXCR was run by TCRdb on the 5' RACE reads, yielding one entry per CDR3 protein. This table has 1.2 million to 1.5 million distinct CDR3 sequences, 59% appearing once. Every participating donor contributed around 9.5 milliliters of peripheral blood through a draw. Material: blood. The origin of this receptor is a man aged 18-30 years in good health. The chain has TRBV4-2 and TRBJ2-5, with D tentatively TRBD2 (6 bases). The chain's CDR3 is CANSQDVGRMQETQYF. The CDR3 coding sequence is TGTGCCAACAGCCAAGATGTCGGGAGAATGCAAGAGACCCAGTACTTC.